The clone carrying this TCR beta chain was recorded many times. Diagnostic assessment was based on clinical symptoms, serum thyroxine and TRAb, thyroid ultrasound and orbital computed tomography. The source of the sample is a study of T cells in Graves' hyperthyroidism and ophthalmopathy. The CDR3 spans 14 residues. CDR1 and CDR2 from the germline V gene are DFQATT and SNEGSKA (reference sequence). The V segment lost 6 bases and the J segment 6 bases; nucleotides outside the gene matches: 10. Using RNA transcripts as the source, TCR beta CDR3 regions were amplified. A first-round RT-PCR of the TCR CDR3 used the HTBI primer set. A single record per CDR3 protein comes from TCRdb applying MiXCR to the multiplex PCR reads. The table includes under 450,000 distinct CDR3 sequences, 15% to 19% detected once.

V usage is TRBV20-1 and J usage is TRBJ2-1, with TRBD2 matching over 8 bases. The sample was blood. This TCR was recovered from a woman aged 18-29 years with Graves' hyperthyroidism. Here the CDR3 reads CSAFSGGASNEQFF. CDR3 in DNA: TGCAGTGCCTTCTCCGGGGGGGCAAGCAATGAGCAGTTCTTC.